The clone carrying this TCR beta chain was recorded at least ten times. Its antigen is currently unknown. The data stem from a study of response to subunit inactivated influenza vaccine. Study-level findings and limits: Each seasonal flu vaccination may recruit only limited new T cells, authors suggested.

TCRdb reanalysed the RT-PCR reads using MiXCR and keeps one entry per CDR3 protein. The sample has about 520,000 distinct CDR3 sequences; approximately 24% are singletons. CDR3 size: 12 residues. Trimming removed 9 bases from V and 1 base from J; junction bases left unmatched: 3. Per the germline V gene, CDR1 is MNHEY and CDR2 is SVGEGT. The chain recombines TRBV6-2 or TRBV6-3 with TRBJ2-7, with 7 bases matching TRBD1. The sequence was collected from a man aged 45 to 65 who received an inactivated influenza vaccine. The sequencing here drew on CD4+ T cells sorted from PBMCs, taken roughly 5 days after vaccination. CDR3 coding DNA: TGTGCCAGTCGGGACAGATCCTACGAGCAGTACTTC. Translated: CASRDRSYEQYF.